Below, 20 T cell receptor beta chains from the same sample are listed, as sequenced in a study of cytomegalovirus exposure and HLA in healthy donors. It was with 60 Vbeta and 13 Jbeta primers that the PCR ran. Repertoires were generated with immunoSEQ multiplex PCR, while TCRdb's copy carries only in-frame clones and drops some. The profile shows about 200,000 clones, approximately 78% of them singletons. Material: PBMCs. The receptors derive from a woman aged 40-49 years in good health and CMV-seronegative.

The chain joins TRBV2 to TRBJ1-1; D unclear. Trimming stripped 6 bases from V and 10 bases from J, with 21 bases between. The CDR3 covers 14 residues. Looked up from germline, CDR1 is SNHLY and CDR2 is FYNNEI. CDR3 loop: CASSYLKNSGSAFF. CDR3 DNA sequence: TGTGCCAGCAGCTATTTAAAGAACAGCGGATCAGCTTTCTTT.

CDR3 sequence (DNA): TGTGCCAGCAGCGTAGGTGGAGCGGGGGTGACCGGGGAGCTGTTTTTT. As protein: CASSVGGAGVTGELFF. The V gene is TRBV9, the J gene TRBJ2-2; the match to TRBD2 covers 8 bases. The CDR3 is 16 residues long. Germline V gives CDR1 SGDLS, CDR2 YYNGEE. Trimming cost V 0 bases and J 5 bases; bases outside gene matches: 6.

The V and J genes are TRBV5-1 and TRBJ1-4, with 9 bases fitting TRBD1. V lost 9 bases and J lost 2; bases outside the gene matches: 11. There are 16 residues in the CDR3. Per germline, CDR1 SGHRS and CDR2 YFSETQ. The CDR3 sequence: CATSHGQGQTNEKLFF. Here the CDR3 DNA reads TGCGCCACATCGCATGGACAGGGGCAGACTAATGAAAAACTGTTTTTT.

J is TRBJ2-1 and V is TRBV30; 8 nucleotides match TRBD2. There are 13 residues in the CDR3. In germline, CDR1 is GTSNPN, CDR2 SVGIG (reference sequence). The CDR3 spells CTGSSGGAREQFF. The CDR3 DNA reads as TGTACCGGATCCAGCGGGGGAGCTCGGGAGCAGTTCTTC.

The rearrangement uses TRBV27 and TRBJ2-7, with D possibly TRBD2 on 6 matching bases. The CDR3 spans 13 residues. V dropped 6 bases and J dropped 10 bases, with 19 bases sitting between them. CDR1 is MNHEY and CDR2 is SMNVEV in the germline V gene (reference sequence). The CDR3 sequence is CASRDPGLRHQYF. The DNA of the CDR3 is TGTGCCAGCAGAGACCCGGGACTCAGACATCAGTACTTC.

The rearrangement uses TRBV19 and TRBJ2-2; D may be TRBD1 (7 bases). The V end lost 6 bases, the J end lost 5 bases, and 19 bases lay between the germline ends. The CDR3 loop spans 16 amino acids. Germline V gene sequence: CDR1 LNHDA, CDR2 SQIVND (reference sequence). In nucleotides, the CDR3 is TGTGCCAGTAGGCCTTCGGAGGGGGCTGGGACCGGGGAGCTGTTTTTT. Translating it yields CASRPSEGAGTGELFF.

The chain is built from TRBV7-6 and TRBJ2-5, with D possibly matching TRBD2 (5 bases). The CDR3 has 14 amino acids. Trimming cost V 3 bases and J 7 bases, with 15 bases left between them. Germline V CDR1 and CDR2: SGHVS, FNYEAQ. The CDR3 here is CASSFGETGRTQYF. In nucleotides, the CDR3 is TGTGCCAGCAGCTTCGGGGAGACGGGGAGGACCCAGTACTTC.

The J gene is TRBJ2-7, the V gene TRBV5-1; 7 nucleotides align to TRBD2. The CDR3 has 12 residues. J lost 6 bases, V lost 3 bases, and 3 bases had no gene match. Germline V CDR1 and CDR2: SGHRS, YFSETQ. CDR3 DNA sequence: TGCGCCAGCAGCTGGGGAGGGTCCGAGCAGTACTTC. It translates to CASSWGGSEQYF.

For the CDR3, the DNA is TGTGCCAGCAGCTTAAACTACGGGGCTAGCGGGATTTCCTACGAGCAGTACTTC. As protein: CASSLNYGASGISYEQYF. The chain carries TRBV5-4 and TRBJ2-7, with 9 bases that match TRBD2. J gave up 1 base and V 2 bases, and 13 bases lay outside the gene matches. This CDR3 has 18 amino acids. CDR1 is SGHNT, CDR2 YYREEE, per germline (reference sequence). Based on the CDR3 plus reference TRBV5-4 and TRBJ2-7, the full variable domain is ETGVTQSPTHLIKTRGQQVTLRCSSQSGHNTVSWYQQALGQGPQFIFQYYREEENGRGNFPPRFSGLQFPNYSSELNVNALELDDSALYLCASSLNYGASGISYEQYFGPGTRLTVT.

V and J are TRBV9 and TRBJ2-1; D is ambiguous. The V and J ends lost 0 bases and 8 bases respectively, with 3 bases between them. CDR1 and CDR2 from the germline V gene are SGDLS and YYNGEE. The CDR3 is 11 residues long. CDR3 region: CASSVADEQFF. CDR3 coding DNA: TGTGCCAGCAGCGTAGCAGATGAGCAGTTCTTC. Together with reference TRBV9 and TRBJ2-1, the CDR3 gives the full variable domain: DSGVTQTPKHLITATGQRVTLRCSPRSGDLSVYWYQQSLDQGLQFLIQYYNGEERAKGNILERFSAQQFPDLHSELNLSSLELGDSALYFCASSVADEQFFGPGTRLTVL.

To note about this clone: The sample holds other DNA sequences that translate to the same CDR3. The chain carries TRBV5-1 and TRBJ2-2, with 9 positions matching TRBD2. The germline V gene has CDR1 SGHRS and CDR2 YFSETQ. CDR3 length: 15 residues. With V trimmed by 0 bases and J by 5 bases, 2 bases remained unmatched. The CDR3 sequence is CASSLALAGTGELFF. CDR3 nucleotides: TGCGCCAGCAGCTTGGCTCTAGCGGGGACCGGGGAGCTGTTTTTT.

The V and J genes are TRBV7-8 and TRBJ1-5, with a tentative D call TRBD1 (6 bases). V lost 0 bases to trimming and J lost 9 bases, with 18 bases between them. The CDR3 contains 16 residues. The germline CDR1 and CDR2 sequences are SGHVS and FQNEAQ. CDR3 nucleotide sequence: TGTGCCAGCAGCTTAGCGAGGGCAGGGGCCGGACGGCCCCAGCATTTT. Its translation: CASSLARAGAGRPQHF.

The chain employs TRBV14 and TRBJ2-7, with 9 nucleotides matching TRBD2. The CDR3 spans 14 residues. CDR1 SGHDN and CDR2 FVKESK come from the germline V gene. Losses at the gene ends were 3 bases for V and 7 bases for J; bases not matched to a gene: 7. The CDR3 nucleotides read TGTGCCAGCAGCCACGCTAGCGGGATTTTGGAGCAGTACTTC. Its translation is CASSHASGILEQYF.

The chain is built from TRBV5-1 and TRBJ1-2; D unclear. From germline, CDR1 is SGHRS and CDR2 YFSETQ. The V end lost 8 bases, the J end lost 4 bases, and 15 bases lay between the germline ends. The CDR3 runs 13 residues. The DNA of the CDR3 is TGCGCCAGTTCGGACCCCGGACTCTATGGCTACACCTTC. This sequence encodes CASSDPGLYGYTF. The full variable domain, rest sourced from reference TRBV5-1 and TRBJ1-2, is KAGVTQTPRYLIKTRGQQVTLSCSPISGHRSVSWYQQTPGQGLQFLFEYFSETQRNKGNFPGRFSGRQFSNSRSEMNVSTLELGDSALYLCASSDPGLYGYTFGSGTRLTVV.

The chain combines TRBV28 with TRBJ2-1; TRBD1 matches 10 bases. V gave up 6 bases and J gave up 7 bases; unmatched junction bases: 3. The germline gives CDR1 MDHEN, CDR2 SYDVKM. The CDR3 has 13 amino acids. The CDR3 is CASRWTGGNEQFF. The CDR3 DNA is TGTGCCAGCAGATGGACAGGGGGTAATGAGCAGTTCTTC.

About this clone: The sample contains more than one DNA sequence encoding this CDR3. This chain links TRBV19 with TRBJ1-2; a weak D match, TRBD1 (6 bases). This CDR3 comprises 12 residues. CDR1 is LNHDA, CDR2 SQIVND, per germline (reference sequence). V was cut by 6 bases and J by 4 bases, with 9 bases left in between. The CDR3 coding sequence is TGTGCCAGTAGCCTGACAGGCTATGGCTACACCTTC. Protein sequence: CASSLTGYGYTF.

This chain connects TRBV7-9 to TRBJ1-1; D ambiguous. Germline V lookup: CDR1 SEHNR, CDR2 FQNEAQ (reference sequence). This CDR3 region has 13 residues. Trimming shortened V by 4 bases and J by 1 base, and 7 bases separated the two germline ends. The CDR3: CASSSSGNTEAFF. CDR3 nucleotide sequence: TGTGCCAGCAGCTCATCAGGGAACACTGAAGCTTTCTTT.

CDR3 protein: CASSRTGSGQPQHF. The CDR3 DNA follows: TGTGCCAGCAGTCGTACAGGGTCTGGACAGCCCCAGCATTTT. The chain couples TRBV5-4 to TRBJ1-5; TRBD1 might be the D (6 bases). The CDR3 has 14 residues. CDR1 and CDR2 (germline): SGHNT, YYREEE (reference sequence). V dropped 5 bases and J dropped 7 bases, with 16 bases sitting between them.

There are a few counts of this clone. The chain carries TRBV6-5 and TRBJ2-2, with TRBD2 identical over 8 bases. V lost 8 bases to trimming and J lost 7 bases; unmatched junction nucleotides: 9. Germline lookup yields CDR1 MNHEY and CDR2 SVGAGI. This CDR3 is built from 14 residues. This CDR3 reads CASQIREGRGELFF. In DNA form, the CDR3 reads TGTGCCAGCCAGATCCGGGAGGGACGCGGGGAGCTGTTTTTT.

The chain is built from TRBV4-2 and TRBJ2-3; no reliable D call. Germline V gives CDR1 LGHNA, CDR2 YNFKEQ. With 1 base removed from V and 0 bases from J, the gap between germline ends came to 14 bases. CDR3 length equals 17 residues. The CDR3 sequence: CASSQGFGQFSTDTQYF. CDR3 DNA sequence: TGTGCCAGCAGCCAAGGTTTTGGCCAGTTTAGCACAGATACGCAGTATTTT.